This TCR beta chain was documented in a study of shared clonotypes between healthy human individuals. CDR3 length: 14 residues. CDR1 is SNHLY, CDR2 FYNNEI, per germline. V shed 4 bases and J shed 0 bases, with 9 bases lying between them. Clones were read by immunoSEQ multiplex PCR, and TCRdb kept only the in-frame ones, dropping some. This sample has some 490,000 clones, with around 85% found just once. This clone has just one count. The sequence was obtained from a woman aged 40 to 50 in good health. Some clones in this sample may be carry-over from other donors' samples. The specimen sequenced was PBMCs. The chain is built from TRBV2 and TRBJ1-2; the D gene is possibly TRBD1 (5 bases). The CDR3 DNA reads as TGTGCCAGCAGTGTCCTACAGGCTAACTATGGCTACACCTTC. Translated, it gives CASSVLQANYGYTF.